These 13 T cell receptor beta chains were sequenced from one sample in a study of beta chain features in type 1 diabetes. General observations from the study: Moderate yet significant TCRB CDR3 shortening was seen in Type 1 diabetes patients in all four CD4+ subsets.

These TCRs are of unknown antigen specificity. As every portion of the isolated RNA was reverse transcribed, the sequencing read expressed TCRB transcripts. The assay was immunoSEQ multiplex PCR, and TCRdb's table has in-frame clones only and misses some. The data contain under 400,000 clones, roughly 12% of them seen just once; the ten biggest clones take up 0.01%. The source material was naive CD4+ T cells from blood. The receptors come from a woman under 30 with type 1 diabetes.

Only a few counts were recorded for this clone. The V gene is TRBV4-1, the J gene TRBJ2-3; 9 positions agree with TRBD2. The CDR3 runs 16 residues. Germline assignment: CDR1 MGHRA and CDR2 YSYEKL. Germline trimming cut 1 base from V and 2 bases from J; bases unmatched to any gene: 4. The CDR3 DNA reads as TGCGCCAGCAGCCAAGTTGTAGCGGGAGACACAGATACGCAGTATTTT. The encoded protein is CASSQVVAGDTDTQYF.

This clone was detected only a few times. The chain has TRBV9 and TRBJ2-7; D is perhaps TRBD2 (5 bases). Trimming pared 0 bases from V and 0 bases from J, leaving 10 bases between. The germline V gene encodes CDR1 SGDLS and CDR2 YYNGEE. This CDR3 is built from 15 residues. CDR3 nucleotides: TGTGCCAGCAGCGTAGAACCCGAGGGCTCCTACGAGCAGTACTTC. Protein sequence: CASSVEPEGSYEQYF.

This clone turned up a few times. The rearrangement uses TRBV4-3 and TRBJ2-1, with TRBD2 identical over 10 bases. Trimming at V came to 5 bases and at J to 3 bases, leaving 4 bases not matched to a gene. Germline CDR1 LGHNA, CDR2 YSLEER. The CDR3 runs to 15 residues. CDR3 sequence reads: CASSAGLAFYNEQFF. The CDR3 coding sequence is TGCGCCAGCAGCGCGGGACTAGCGTTCTACAATGAGCAGTTCTTC.

The V and J genes are TRBV4-3 and TRBJ2-7; D is unresolved. The CDR3 runs 14 residues. The germline V and J ends were trimmed by 1 base and 1 base, with 8 bases remaining between them. The germline gives CDR1 LGHNA, CDR2 YSLEER. CDR3 region: CASSQVADSYEQYF. Written as DNA, the CDR3 is TGCGCCAGCAGCCAAGTGGCAGATTCCTACGAGCAGTACTTC.

This clone was counted between two and nine times. V gene TRBV4-1 combines with J gene TRBJ2-7; D is unresolved. CDR3 length: 15 amino acids. The V gene's germline CDR1 is MGHRA and CDR2 YSYEKL. Trimming removed 1 base at V and 5 bases at J, with 15 bases between. This chain's CDR3 is CASSQGSRLPDEQYF. CDR3 DNA: TGCGCCAGCAGCCAAGGGAGCAGACTCCCCGACGAGCAGTACTTC.

This chain joins TRBV29-1 and TRBJ2-5, with 10 bases lining up with TRBD2. Trimming removed 8 bases from V and 5 bases from J; junction bases left unmatched: 17. In germline, CDR1 is SQVTM, CDR2 ANQGSEA. The CDR3 is 16 residues long. CDR3 residues: CSTRPLAGVSGETQYF. The CDR3 DNA reads as TGCAGCACACGGCCTCTAGCGGGGGTGTCTGGGGAGACCCAGTACTTC.

This clone turned up a few times. Different DNA sequences within this sample yield the same CDR3. The chain links TRBV19 to TRBJ2-5, with 8 bases matching TRBD2. This CDR3 is 12 amino acids long. After removal of 6 bases from V and 4 bases from J, the junction contained 1 base not matched to a gene. The germline CDR1 and CDR2 sequences are LNHDA and SQIVND (reference sequence). The CDR3 sequence: CASSGGGETQYF. CDR3 coding DNA: TGTGCCAGTAGCGGGGGGGGAGAGACCCAGTACTTC.

The J gene is TRBJ2-1, the V gene TRBV10-3; 8 bases are a match to TRBD1. Germline loops: CDR1 ENHRY, CDR2 SYGVKD. V lost 5 bases to trimming and J lost 6 bases; unmatched junction nucleotides: 9. The CDR3 runs 15 residues. The CDR3 loop reads CAISQRTGLVNEQFF. The CDR3, as DNA: TGTGCCATCAGTCAGCGGACAGGGCTTGTCAATGAGCAGTTCTTC.

The chain employs TRBV7-2 and TRBJ2-3, with D uncertain. Trimming stripped 0 bases from V and 2 bases from J, with 9 bases between. There are 15 residues in the CDR3. Germline V gene sequence: CDR1 SGHTA, CDR2 FQGNSA. For the CDR3, the DNA is TGTGCCAGCAGCTTAGCGTGGGCAACCACAGATACGCAGTATTTT. Translation gives CASSLAWATTDTQYF. The full variable domain, in which reference TRBV7-2 and TRBJ2-3 provide the parts outside the CDR3, is GAGVSQSPSNKVTEKGKDVELRCDPISGHTALYWYRQSLGQGLEFLIYFQGNSAPDKSGLPSDRFSAERTGGSVSTLTIQRTQQEDSAVYLCASSLAWATTDTQYFGPGTRLTVL.

This chain connects TRBV11-2 to TRBJ2-1, with D possibly TRBD2 on 5 matching bases. V lost 2 bases, J lost 6 bases, and 8 bases lay in between. The CDR3 is 13 residues long. Germline V gene lookup returns CDR1 SGHAT and CDR2 FQNNGV. The CDR3 loop is CASSLTRGNEQFF. CDR3 in DNA: TGTGCCAGCAGCTTAACTCGGGGCAATGAGCAGTTCTTC. Combining the CDR3 with reference TRBV11-2 and TRBJ2-1 gives the whole variable domain EAGVAQSPRYKIIEKRQSVAFWCNPISGHATLYWYQQILGQGPKLLIQFQNNGVVDDSQLPKDRFSAERLKGVDSTLKIQPAKLEDSAVYLCASSLTRGNEQFFGPGTRLTVL.

This clone showed up just a few times. The rearrangement joins TRBV2 to TRBJ1-4, with D maybe TRBD1 (6 bases). V was trimmed by 3 bases and J by 3 bases, leaving 8 bases between them. Germline V gene lookup returns CDR1 SNHLY and CDR2 FYNNEI. The CDR3 runs to 14 residues. This CDR3 is CASSEDRANEKLFF. The CDR3 DNA follows: TGTGCCAGCAGTGAGGACAGAGCTAATGAAAAACTGTTTTTT.

The chain links TRBV5-4 to TRBJ2-4, with 9 nucleotides matching TRBD2. The ends lost 0 bases at V and 1 base at J; junction bases unmatched: 2. CDR3 length: 16 amino acids. Germline-derived CDR1 and CDR2 are SGHNT and YYREEE (reference sequence). The DNA for the CDR3 is TGTGCCAGCAGCTTGGGCGGGAGGGCCGCCAAAAACATTCAGTACTTC. Its translation: CASSLGGRAAKNIQYF.

The rearrangement joins TRBV30 to TRBJ1-5; D is undetermined. The CDR3 spans 13 residues. The germline gives CDR1 GTSNPN, CDR2 SVGIG (reference sequence). V lost 2 bases and J 0 bases, leaving 5 bases between the germline ends. Here the CDR3 reads CAWSPGSNQPQHF. CDR3 nucleotide sequence: TGTGCCTGGAGTCCGGGTAGCAATCAGCCCCAGCATTTT.